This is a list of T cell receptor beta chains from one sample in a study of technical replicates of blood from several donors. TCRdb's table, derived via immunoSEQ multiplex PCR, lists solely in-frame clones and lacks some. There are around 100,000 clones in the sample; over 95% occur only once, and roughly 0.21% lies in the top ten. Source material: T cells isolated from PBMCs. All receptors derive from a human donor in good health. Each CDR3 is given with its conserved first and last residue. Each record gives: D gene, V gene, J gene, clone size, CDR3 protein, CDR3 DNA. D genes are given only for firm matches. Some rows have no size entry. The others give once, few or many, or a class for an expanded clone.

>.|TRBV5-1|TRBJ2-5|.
CASSLAGASQETQYF
TGCGCCAGCAGCTTGGCAGGGGCTAGTCAAGAGACCCAGTACTTC
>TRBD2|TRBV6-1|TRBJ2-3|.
CASSEFGGGVITDTQYF
TGTGCCAGCAGTGAGTTTGGCGGGGGGGTAATCACAGATACGCAGTATTTT
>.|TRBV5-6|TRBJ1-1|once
CASSLGLENTEAFF
TGTGCCAGCAGCTTGGGGCTCGAGAACACTGAAGCTTTCTTT
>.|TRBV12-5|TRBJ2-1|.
CASALANNEQFF
TGTGCTAGTGCCCTTGCTAACAATGAGCAGTTCTTC
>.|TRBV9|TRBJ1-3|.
CASSVKGGHGNTIYF
TGTGCCAGCAGCGTAAAAGGGGGACATGGAAACACCATATATTTT
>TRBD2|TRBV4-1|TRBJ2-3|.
CAGGEGAGDTQYF
TGCGCCGGGGGGGAAGGGGCTGGAGATACGCAGTATTTT
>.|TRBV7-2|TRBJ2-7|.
CASSLLGEFAYEQYF
TGTGCCAGCAGCTTATTGGGAGAATTCGCCTACGAGCAGTACTTC
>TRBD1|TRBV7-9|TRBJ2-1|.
CASSSDRGGGNEQFF
TGTGCCAGCAGCTCCGACAGGGGAGGTGGCAATGAGCAGTTCTTC
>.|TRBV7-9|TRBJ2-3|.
CASSGGGRNTDTQYF
TGTGCCAGCAGCGGCGGCGGGCGGAACACAGATACGCAGTATTTT
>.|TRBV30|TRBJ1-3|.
CAWNRATSGNTIYF
TGTGCCTGGAACAGGGCGACCTCTGGAAACACCATATATTTT
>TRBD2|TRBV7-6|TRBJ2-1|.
CASSISGSDEQFF
TGTGCCAGCAGCATCAGCGGGAGCGATGAGCAGTTCTTC
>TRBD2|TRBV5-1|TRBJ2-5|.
CASSLGLASETQYF
TGCGCCAGCAGCTTGGGACTAGCATCAGAGACCCAGTACTTC
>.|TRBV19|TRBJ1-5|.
CASSIDGAGGQPQHF
TGTGCCAGTAGTATAGATGGAGCTGGAGGGCAGCCCCAGCATTTT
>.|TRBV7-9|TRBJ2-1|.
CASSRTNNEQFF
TGTGCCAGCAGCCGGACTAACAATGAGCAGTTCTTC
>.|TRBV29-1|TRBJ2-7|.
CSVAKGGPYEQYF
TGCAGCGTTGCAAAGGGGGGGCCCTACGAGCAGTACTTC
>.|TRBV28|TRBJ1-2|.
CASSFTGGFGYTF
TGTGCCAGCAGTTTCACGGGGGGCTTCGGCTACACCTTC
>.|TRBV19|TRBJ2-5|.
CASSYAAREETQYF
TGTGCCAGTAGTTACGCTGCCAGGGAAGAGACCCAGTACTTC
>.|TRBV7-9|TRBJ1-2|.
CASRPSLRDGYTF
TGTGCCAGCAGGCCATCATTGAGGGATGGCTACACCTTC
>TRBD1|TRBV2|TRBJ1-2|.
CASAETGPGYTF
TGTGCCAGCGCGGAGACAGGGCCCGGCTACACCTTC
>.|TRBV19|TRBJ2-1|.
CASSQAYNEQFF
TGTGCCAGTAGTCAGGCCTACAATGAGCAGTTCTTC
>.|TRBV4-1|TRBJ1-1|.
CASSSQMNTEAFF
TGCGCCAGCAGCTCTCAGATGAACACTGAAGCTTTCTTT
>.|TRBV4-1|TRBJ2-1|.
CASSQDWQGFSLNEQFF
TGCGCCAGCAGCCAAGATTGGCAGGGTTTTTCATTGAATGAGCAGTTCTTC
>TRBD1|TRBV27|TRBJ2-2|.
CASATPGQGITGELFF
TGTGCCAGTGCTACCCCGGGACAGGGTATCACCGGGGAGCTGTTTTTT
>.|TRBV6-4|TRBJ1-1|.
CARMTEPLRYGEAFF
TGTGCCAGAATGACAGAGCCTTTAAGGTACGGTGAAGCTTTCTTT
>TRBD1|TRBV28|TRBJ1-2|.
CASSGSGTEGIYGYTF
TGTGCCAGCAGTGGATCCGGGACAGAAGGGATTTATGGCTACACCTTC
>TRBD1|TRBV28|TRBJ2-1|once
CASSLSDGTGGNEQFF
TGTGCCAGCAGTTTATCCGATGGGACAGGGGGGAATGAGCAGTTCTTC
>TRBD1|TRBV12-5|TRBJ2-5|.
CASGNRGRETQYF
TGTGCTAGTGGGAACAGGGGGCGAGAGACCCAGTACTTC
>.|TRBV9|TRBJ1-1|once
CASSVGRWNTEAFF
TGTGCCAGCAGCGTAGGTCGGTGGAACACTGAAGCTTTCTTT
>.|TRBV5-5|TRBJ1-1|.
CALGTPVRGNTEAFF
TGTGCCCTCGGCACGCCGGTGAGAGGGAACACTGAAGCTTTCTTT
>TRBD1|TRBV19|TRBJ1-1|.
CASTLQGVSTEAFF
TGTGCCAGTACCCTACAGGGGGTGAGCACTGAAGCTTTCTTT
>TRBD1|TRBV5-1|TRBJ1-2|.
CASSQMTGNYGYTF
TGCGCCAGCAGCCAGATGACAGGGAACTATGGCTACACCTTC
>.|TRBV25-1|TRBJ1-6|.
CASSELVGGLSSPLHF
TGTGCCAGCAGTGAACTGGTCGGGGGGCTTAGTTCACCCCTCCACTTT
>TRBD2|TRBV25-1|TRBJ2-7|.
CASSDIKREDTYEQYF
TGTGCCAGCAGTGATATCAAGCGGGAGGATACCTACGAGCAGTACTTC
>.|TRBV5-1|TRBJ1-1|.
CASSQGGDTEAFF
TGCGCCAGCAGCCAGGGAGGGGACACTGAAGCTTTCTTT
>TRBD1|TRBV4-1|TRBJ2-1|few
CASSQRVQGARHEQFF
TGCGCCAGCAGCCAAAGGGTACAGGGGGCGCGACATGAGCAGTTCTTC
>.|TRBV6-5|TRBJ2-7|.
CASSYGGAHEQYF
TGTGCCAGCAGTTACGGGGGGGCGCACGAGCAGTACTTC
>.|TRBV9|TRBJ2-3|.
CASSKHPDTQYF
TGTGCCAGCAGCAAACACCCGGATACGCAGTATTTT
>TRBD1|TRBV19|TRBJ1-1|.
CASNSPRTGEAFF
TGTGCCAGTAACTCACCCCGGACAGGGGAAGCTTTCTTT
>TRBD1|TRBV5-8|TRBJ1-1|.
CASSLAFGAGGADTEAFF
TGTGCCAGCAGCTTGGCTTTCGGGGCAGGGGGAGCGGACACTGAAGCTTTCTTT
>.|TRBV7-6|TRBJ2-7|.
CASIDEQYF
TGTGCCAGCATCGACGAGCAGTACTTC
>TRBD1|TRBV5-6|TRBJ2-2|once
CASSSPGGRGQSTGELFF
TGTGCCAGCAGCTCCCCCGGTGGCAGGGGGCAAAGCACCGGGGAGCTGTTTTTT
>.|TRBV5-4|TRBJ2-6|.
CASQDSSGANVLTF
TGTGCCAGCCAAGACAGCTCTGGGGCCAACGTCCTGACTTTC
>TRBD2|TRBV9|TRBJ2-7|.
CASSHIWRGIFYEQYF
TGTGCCAGCAGTCATATTTGGCGGGGGATATTTTACGAGCAGTACTTC
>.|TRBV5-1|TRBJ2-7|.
CASSMRLNGFEQYF
TGCGCCAGCAGCATGCGACTAAACGGGTTCGAGCAGTACTTC
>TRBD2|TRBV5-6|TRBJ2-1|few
CASSLVVAGGLGSGFF
TGTGCCAGCAGCTTGGTGGTAGCGGGAGGTCTTGGCAGTGGGTTCTTC
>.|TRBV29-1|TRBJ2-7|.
CSVVRGGYEQYF
TGCAGCGTTGTCCGTGGGGGGTACGAGCAGTACTTC
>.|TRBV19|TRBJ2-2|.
CASSILPGAGELFF
TGTGCCAGTAGTATTCTCCCGGGGGCCGGGGAGCTGTTTTTT
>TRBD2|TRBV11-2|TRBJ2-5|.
CASSSPSGMETQYF
TGTGCCAGCAGCTCCCCCAGCGGGATGGAGACCCAGTACTTC
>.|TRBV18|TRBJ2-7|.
CASSPVFGSYEQYF
TGTGCCAGCTCACCAGTTTTCGGGAGCTACGAGCAGTACTTC